This entry concerns a single TCR beta chain. In the original workflow: Cell counts per sample came from amplifying reference gene primers. Sequencing used immunoSEQ multiplex PCR; TCRdb keeps in-frame clones, though not all of them. V, J and clone size were drawn from that table, and D and trimming were deduced from the DNA. The sample yields 240,000 or so clones, approximately 80% seen once. These data originate in a study of blood T cell repertoires in COVID-19. Background on the study: From the United States, Italy and Spain came samples of acute and convalescent COVID-19. Nucleic acid was either cDNA or gDNA, and it came from T cells, B-cell-depleted T cells, or PBMCs.

V dropped 0 bases and J dropped 7 bases, with 22 bases sitting between them. Germline lookup yields CDR1 GTSNPN and CDR2 SVGIG (reference sequence). This CDR3 region has 17 residues. The chain employs TRBV30 and TRBJ1-5, with D maybe TRBD1 (5 bases). Sample: peripheral blood. The receptor was derived from a woman aged 80 or over with acute or convalescent COVID-19. The CDR3 loop reads CAWSVAGGPGRGQPQHF. In DNA form, the CDR3 reads TGTGCCTGGAGTGTAGCAGGAGGGCCGGGACGAGGCCAGCCCCAGCATTTT. Combining the CDR3 with reference TRBV30 and TRBJ1-5 gives the whole variable domain SQTIHQWPATLVQPVGSPLSLECTVEGTSNPNLYWYRQAAGRGLQLLFYSVGIGQISSEVPQNLSASRPQDRQFILSSKKLLLSDSGFYLCAWSVAGGPGRGQPQHFGDGTRLSIL.